Sequencing of this T cell receptor beta chain was carried out in a study of T cell clones after liver transplantation. Assay: immunoSEQ multiplex PCR; the TCRdb copy retains only in-frame clones and omits some. This sample yields 4,500 to 6,000 clones, of which under 35% are seen a single time; about a sixth belongs to the top ten. Study conclusions and caveats: A larger donor-reactive than third-party decline suggested partial antigen-specific deletion.

In regard to this clone: What it binds is not known.

CDR1 is SGHTA and CDR2 is FQGNSA in the germline V gene. Trimming left V 4 bases short and J 5 bases short, with 9 bases between. The CDR3 extends over 13 amino acids. Alloreactive TCRbeta sequences came from sequencing proliferating CFSE-low cells in the MLR. Input material: CD4+ T cells from cultured PBMCs. This chain connects TRBV7-2 to TRBJ1-5; weak D call: TRBD1 (6 bases). This receptor was taken from a human patient who received a liver transplant. The graft donor may account for some of the T cells. As DNA, the CDR3 is TGTGCCAGCAGCTCGCGGACAGATCAGCCCCAGCATTTT. Encoded protein: CASSSRTDQPQHF.